There are a few counts of the clone carrying this T cell receptor beta chain. The antigen remains unidentified. Time point: persistent/refractory GD, antithyroid drugs over 5 years with positive TRAb. Scientists built the TCR library using RNA that was extracted from PBMCs. Library construction for TCR beta used iRepertoire HTBI primers and Arm-PCR of CDR3 regions. TCRdb called the multiplex PCR reads again in MiXCR, with one record for every CDR3 protein. Of a few hundred thousand distinct CDR3 sequences in the sample, around 20% were seen once. CDR3 length: 16 amino acids. Germline CDR1 is MNHNS and CDR2 is SASEGT. After removal of 6 bases from V and 2 bases from J, the junction contained 9 bases not matched to a gene. This entry belongs to a study of regulatory T cells in long-lasting Graves disease. Study-wide points: With persistent disease, TRBV28, TRBJ1-2 and TRBJ2-5 were the favored segments.

The sequences come from peripheral blood mononuclear cells (PBMCs), collected when the disease was refractory, from a patient treated with antithyroid drugs. The chain carries TRBV6-1 and TRBJ2-2; 7 bases fit TRBD2. The receptor comes from a female donor with Graves disease. For the CDR3, the DNA is TGTGCCAGCAGAGCCTCGAGCGGGATTAACACCGGGGAGCTGTTTTTT. Protein sequence: CASRASSGINTGELFF.